The present T cell receptor beta chain was sequenced within a study of blood T cells in healthy people across ages. On the study more broadly: Roughly one uniquely barcoded beta molecule per two T cells was captured.

Germline V gene sequence: CDR1 SGHRS, CDR2 YFSETQ. CDR3 length: 13 residues. Then a second PCR, running about 6 to 12 cycles, was carried out with a sample-barcoded 5' primer and a J-beta primer mix. A template-switch adaptor that had 12 random nucleotides put a tag on each cDNA molecule. MiXCR, applied by TCRdb to the 5' RACE reads, yields one record per CDR3 protein. Of about 700,000 distinct CDR3 sequences listed, approximately 31% are singletons. Notes on the study in general: Long-lived donors exceeded aged donors in naive CD4+ cells and diversity.

Many counts were recorded for this clonotype. Its antigen is unknown. An end of the junction does not agree with germline; a read error may underlie this. This rearrangement joins TRBV5-1 to TRBJ2-5; D may be TRBD1 (6 bases). The material sequenced was blood. This receptor was identified in a woman older than 75 in good health. The CDR3 nucleotides read TGTGCCAGCAGTTTAGGGGGAAAAGAGACCCAGTACTTC. This sequence encodes CASSLGGKETQYF. Complete variable domain (other parts from reference TRBV5-1 and TRBJ2-5): KAGVTQTPRYLIKTRGQQVTLSCSPISGHRSVSWYQQTPGQGLQFLFEYFSETQRNKGNFPGRFSGRQFSNSRSEMNVSTLELGDSALYLCASSLGGKETQYFGPGTRLLVL.